This T cell receptor beta chain was observed in a study of blood T cell repertoires in COVID-19. Study as a whole: The origin of the acute and convalescent COVID-19 samples was the United States, Italy and Spain. T cells, B-cell-depleted T cells, or PBMCs supplied cDNA or gDNA.

Per the original methods: Amplification with reference gene primers provided the estimates of nucleated cell counts. Repertoires were generated with immunoSEQ multiplex PCR, while TCRdb's copy carries only in-frame clones and drops some. V and J calls and clone size are as listed in that table; D and trimming were resolved from the DNA. In the table there are approximately 110,000 clones, 65% to 80% of which are singletons. This clone was seen only a few times. The CDR3 covers 15 residues. Germline CDR1 reads MNHEY; CDR2 reads SVGAGI. Trimming at V came to 7 bases and at J to 4 bases, leaving 13 bases not matched to a gene.

The clonotype originates from a man between 65 and 85 years old with active or convalescent COVID-19. The sample was peripheral blood. The J gene is TRBJ2-7, the V gene TRBV6-5; TRBD2 aligns across 7 bases. CDR3 amino acids: CASKSFEVAGYEQYF. The CDR3 DNA is TGTGCCAGCAAGTCATTCGAGGTAGCGGGTTACGAGCAGTACTTC.